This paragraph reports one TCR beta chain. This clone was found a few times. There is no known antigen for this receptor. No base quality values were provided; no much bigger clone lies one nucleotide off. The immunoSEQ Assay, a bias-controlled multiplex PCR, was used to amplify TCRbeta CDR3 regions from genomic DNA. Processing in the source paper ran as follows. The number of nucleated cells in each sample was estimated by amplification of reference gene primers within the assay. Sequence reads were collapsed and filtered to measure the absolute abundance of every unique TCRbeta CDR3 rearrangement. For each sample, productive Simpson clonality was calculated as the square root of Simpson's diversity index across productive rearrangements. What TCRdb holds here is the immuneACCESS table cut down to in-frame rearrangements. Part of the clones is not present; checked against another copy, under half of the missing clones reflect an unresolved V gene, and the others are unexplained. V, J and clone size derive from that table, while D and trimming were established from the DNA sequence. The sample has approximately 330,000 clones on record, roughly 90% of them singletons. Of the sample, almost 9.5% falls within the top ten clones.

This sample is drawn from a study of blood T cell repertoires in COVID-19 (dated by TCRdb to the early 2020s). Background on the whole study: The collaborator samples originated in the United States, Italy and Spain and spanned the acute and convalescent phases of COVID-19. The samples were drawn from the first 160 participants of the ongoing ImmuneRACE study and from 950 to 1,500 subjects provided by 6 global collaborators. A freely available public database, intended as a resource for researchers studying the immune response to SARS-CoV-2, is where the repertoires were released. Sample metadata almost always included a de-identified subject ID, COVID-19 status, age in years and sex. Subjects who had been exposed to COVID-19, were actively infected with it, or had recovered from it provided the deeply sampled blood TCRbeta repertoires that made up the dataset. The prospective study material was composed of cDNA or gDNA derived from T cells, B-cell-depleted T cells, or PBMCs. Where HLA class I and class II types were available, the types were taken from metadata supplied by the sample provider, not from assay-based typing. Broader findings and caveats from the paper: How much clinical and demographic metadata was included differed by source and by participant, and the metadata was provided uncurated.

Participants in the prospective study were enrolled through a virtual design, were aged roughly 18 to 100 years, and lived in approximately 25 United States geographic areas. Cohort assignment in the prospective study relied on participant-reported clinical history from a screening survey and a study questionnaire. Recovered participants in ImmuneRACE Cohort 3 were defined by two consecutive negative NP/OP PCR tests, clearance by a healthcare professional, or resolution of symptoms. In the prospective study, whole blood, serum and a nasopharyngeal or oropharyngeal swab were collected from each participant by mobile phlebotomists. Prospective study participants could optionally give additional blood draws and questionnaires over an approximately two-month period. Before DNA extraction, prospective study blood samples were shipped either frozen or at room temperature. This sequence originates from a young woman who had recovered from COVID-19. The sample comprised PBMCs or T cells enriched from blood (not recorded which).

The DNA sequence is as follows: TGTGCCAGCAGCGCGGGGACAGGGGGGCACGGGGAGCTGTTTTTT. Its protein is CASSAGTGGHGELFF. The receptor chain draws on TRBV9 and TRBJ2-2; 11 bases in the middle match TRBD1. V and J are trimmed by 3 bases and 7 bases, and the gene matches miss 5 bases of the junction. CDR3 length: 15 amino acids, cysteine to phenylalanine. Just the 45-base CDR3 DNA is kept, in frame starting at base 1. Reading the germline V gene gives CDR1 SGDLS and CDR2 YYNGEE.